The next 31 T cell receptor beta chains were all read from a single sample in a study of control samples from healthy donors and cancer patients. TCRdb's table, derived via immunoSEQ multiplex PCR, lists solely in-frame clones and lacks some. The sample lists more than 100,000 clones, about 89% occurring once. The material sequenced was PBMCs. These receptors came from a man aged 60-69 years with lung cancer.

This chain links TRBV10-1 with TRBJ2-4; unclear D gene. The CDR3 runs to 15 residues. Deletions cut 0 bases from V and 2 bases from J, with 8 bases between. Germline V CDR1 and CDR2: WNHNN, SYGVQD (reference sequence). The CDR3 protein is CASSESGWSKNIQYF. The CDR3 bases are TGCGCCAGCAGTGAGTCAGGGTGGTCCAAAAACATTCAGTACTTC.

This sequence joins TRBV5-6 and TRBJ1-1; the D gene is possibly TRBD1 (5 bases). V lost 2 bases to trimming and J lost 2 bases, with 10 bases between them. The length of the CDR3 is 14 residues. CDR1 is SGHDT and CDR2 is YYEEEE in the germline V gene. In DNA form, the CDR3 reads TGTGCCAGCAGCTTTTACGGGGGAAACACTGAAGCTTTCTTT. Translated, it gives CASSFYGGNTEAFF.

V and J are TRBV7-9 and TRBJ2-7; TRBD1 matches 11 bases. J lost 6 bases, V lost 6 bases, and 7 bases had no gene match. The CDR3 extends over 14 amino acids. Germline V gene sequence: CDR1 SEHNR, CDR2 FQNEAQ (reference sequence). The CDR3 spells CASSFPGTGGEQYV. CDR3 nucleotides: TGTGCCAGCAGTTTCCCCGGGACAGGGGGCGAGCAGTACGTC.

This clone appeared a few times. Distinct nucleotide sequences in the sample also encode this CDR3. V gene TRBV30 combines with J gene TRBJ1-1; D is unresolved. Germline loops: CDR1 GTSNPN, CDR2 SVGIG (reference sequence). The CDR3 is made up of 13 amino acids. V was clipped by 2 bases and J by 1 base, with 8 bases between them. The CDR3 nucleotides read TGTGCCTGGAGTTCCGGAACGAACACTGAAGCTTTCTTT. Its protein product is CAWSSGTNTEAFF.

Only one count was recorded for this clone. The rearrangement links TRBV6-5 to TRBJ1-5; 7 nucleotides line up with TRBD1. In germline, CDR1 is MNHEY, CDR2 SVGAGI. The V and J ends lost 6 bases and 5 bases, in that order; junction bases with no gene match: 7. The CDR3 runs to 14 residues. The CDR3 is CASRLGQDYQPQHF. CDR3 bases: TGTGCCAGCAGACTAGGACAGGATTATCAGCCCCAGCATTTT.

With respect to this clone: This specimen includes other DNA sequences encoding the same CDR3. The V and J genes are TRBV6-5 and TRBJ1-2; D is unclear. This CDR3 comprises 15 residues. Germline CDR1 MNHEY, CDR2 SVGAGI. Trimming cost V 9 bases and J 0 bases, with 17 bases left between them. CDR3: CASSTTNSANYGYTF. The CDR3 DNA is TGTGCCAGTAGCACGACTAATTCAGCTAACTATGGCTACACCTTC.

The chain carries TRBV5-6 and TRBJ1-5, with a possible D match to TRBD1 (5 bases). V was shortened by 2 bases and J by 7 bases, with 13 bases between the two germline ends. The CDR3 spans 14 residues. The germline V gene encodes CDR1 SGHDT and CDR2 YYEEEE. The CDR3: CASSLGRRDQPQHF. CDR3 bases: TGTGCCAGCAGCTTAGGTCGACGGGACCAGCCCCAGCATTTT.

This clone was counted a single time. The J gene is TRBJ2-2, the V gene TRBV24-1; maybe TRBD2 (6 bases). V lost 0 bases, J lost 5 bases, and 9 bases lay in between. Germline-derived CDR1 and CDR2 are KGHDR and SFDVKD. CDR3 size: 15 residues. Written as DNA, the CDR3 is TGTGCCACCAGTGATTTGGGGACTCCTACCGGGGAGCTGTTTTTT. Translating gives CATSDLGTPTGELFF.

The chain uses TRBV12-3 or TRBV12-4 and TRBJ2-4; D is perhaps TRBD2 (5 bases). V was clipped by 5 bases and J by 9 bases, with 14 bases between them. The CDR3 totals 13 residues. CDR3 sequence reads: CASSPGNYGIQYF. DNA for the CDR3: TGTGCCAGCAGTCCGGGGAACTACGGCATTCAGTACTTC.

This clone has just one count. The chain is built from TRBV6-6 and TRBJ2-7, with 9 bases identical to TRBD1. This CDR3 spans 15 amino acids. Germline lookup yields CDR1 MNHNY and CDR2 SVGAGI (reference sequence). Germline trimming cut 6 bases from V and 0 bases from J; bases unmatched to any gene: 6. CDR3 sequence: CASSPWTGASYEQYF. The CDR3 bases are TGTGCCAGCAGCCCGTGGACAGGGGCCTCCTACGAGCAGTACTTC.

The J gene is TRBJ1-3, the V gene TRBV5-1, with D hard to call. The CDR3 covers 15 residues. Per germline, CDR1 SGHRS and CDR2 YFSETQ. V lost 4 bases to trimming and J lost 3 bases, with 14 bases between them. The CDR3 sequence is CASSRPDLGGNTIYF. The CDR3 DNA follows: TGCGCCAGCAGCCGGCCGGACCTGGGTGGAAACACCATATATTTT.

The chain carries TRBV6-4 and TRBJ1-6; no reliable D call. From germline, CDR1 is MRHNA and CDR2 SNTAGT. V was cut by 3 bases and J by 7 bases, with 7 bases left in between. The CDR3 runs 13 residues. This chain's CDR3 is CASSERNNSPLHF. The CDR3 nucleotides are TGTGCCAGCAGTGAGAGAAACAATTCACCCCTCCACTTT.

Notes on this clone: Other DNA sequences of this sample code for an identical CDR3. The V call is TRBV4-1, the J call TRBJ1-1; no clear D gene. The CDR3 is 13 amino acids. The V end was cut by 4 bases, the J end by 0 bases, with 6 bases between. CDR1 is MGHRA and CDR2 is YSYEKL in the germline V gene. CDR3 sequence: CASSLSLNTEAFF. CDR3 coding DNA: TGCGCCAGCAGCCTGTCCTTGAACACTGAAGCTTTCTTT.

The V call is TRBV6-5, the J call TRBJ2-2, with 8 bases that match TRBD1. This CDR3 has 16 amino acids. The germline V gene encodes CDR1 MNHEY and CDR2 SVGAGI. V dropped 2 bases and J dropped 3; count of bases not matched to a gene: 5. CDR3 protein: CASSYLLTGDTGELFF. The CDR3 bases are TGTGCCAGCAGTTACCTACTGACAGGGGACACCGGGGAGCTGTTTTTT.

The V and J genes are TRBV5-5 and TRBJ2-1; 7 nucleotides align to TRBD1. The CDR3 totals 13 residues. Unmatched junction bases numbered 5, after V lost 4 bases and J lost 7 bases. The germline CDR1 and CDR2 sequences are SGHKS and YYEKEE (reference sequence). The chain's CDR3 is CASSTQGLNEQFF. In DNA form, the CDR3 reads TGTGCCAGCAGCACACAGGGGTTAAATGAGCAGTTCTTC.

This chain connects TRBV24-1 to TRBJ2-1, with 7 bases that match TRBD2. The CDR3 is 16 amino acids. The J segment lost 7 bases and the V segment lost 0 bases, leaving 8 bases of the junction unmatched. Per the germline V gene, CDR1 is KGHDR and CDR2 is SFDVKD. The CDR3 DNA is TGTGCCACCAGTGATTTGCACACTAGCGCCGTTAATGAGCAGTTCTTC. It yields the protein CATSDLHTSAVNEQFF.

This clone appeared once. The rearrangement uses TRBV5-1 and TRBJ2-5; D unresolved. The CDR3 is made up of 14 amino acids. Germline loops: CDR1 SGHRS, CDR2 YFSETQ. Trimming took off 0 bases at V and 5 bases at J, with 11 bases between the two ends. The CDR3 DNA follows: TGCGCCAGCAGCTTGGAGACGGCCGGGGAGACCCAGTACTTC. Translated, it gives CASSLETAGETQYF.

The chain combines TRBV6-6 with TRBJ2-7; the match to TRBD1 covers 7 bases. The germline V gene has CDR1 MNHNY and CDR2 SVGAGI (reference sequence). The junction had 13 bases not matched to a gene; V was cut back by 6 bases and J by 2 bases. CDR3 length: 16 amino acids. CDR3 sequence (DNA): TGTGCCAGCAGAGACAGGGTTGACAAATATCCCTACGAGCAGTACGTC. It codes for CASRDRVDKYPYEQYV.

The V and J genes are TRBV5-4 and TRBJ1-3; D is perhaps TRBD1 (6 bases). The germline V gene encodes CDR1 SGHNT and CDR2 YYREEE (reference sequence). This CDR3 is 15 amino acids long. The V end lost 4 bases, the J end lost 0 bases, and 11 bases lay between the germline ends. The CDR3 region is CASSLRDNSGNTIYF. CDR3 nucleotide sequence: TGTGCCAGCAGCCTCCGGGACAACTCTGGAAACACCATATATTTT.

This chain connects TRBV4-1 to TRBJ2-1; D is tentatively TRBD1 or TRBD2 (6 bases each). V dropped 2 bases and J dropped 0 bases, with 11 bases sitting between them. The CDR3 has 16 residues. The germline gives CDR1 MGHRA, CDR2 YSYEKL. In DNA form, the CDR3 reads TGCGCCAGCAGCCAACGGAGGGGGGACTCCTACAATGAGCAGTTCTTC. Translation: CASSQRRGDSYNEQFF.

The genes are TRBV30 and TRBJ1-2; weak D call: TRBD1 (5 bases). This CDR3 has 14 amino acids. Trimming left V 4 bases short and J 4 bases short, with 16 bases between. From germline, CDR1 is GTSNPN and CDR2 SVGIG (reference sequence). The CDR3 DNA reads as TGTGCCTGGACCCGAACGGGGGTAGGCTATGGCTACACCTTC. Encoded protein: CAWTRTGVGYGYTF.

This chain links TRBV7-9 with TRBJ2-3; D gene unclear. The CDR3 totals 11 residues. Trimming pared 8 bases from V and 1 base from J, leaving 4 bases between. Looked up from germline, CDR1 is SEHNR and CDR2 is FQNEAQ (reference sequence). This chain's CDR3 is CASGRTDTQYF. For the CDR3, the DNA is TGTGCCAGCGGCCGCACAGATACGCAGTATTTT.

The chain links TRBV7-2 to TRBJ2-1, with 9 bases identical to TRBD2. V was pared by 5 bases and J by 7 bases, with 12 bases of the junction left unmatched. In germline, CDR1 is SGHTA, CDR2 FQGNSA. CDR3 length: 16 amino acids. CDR3 nucleotides: TGTGCCAGCAGCCAAAACGGGGCTAGCGGGGAAAATGAGCAGTTCTTC. Its protein product is CASSQNGASGENEQFF. Using reference TRBV7-2 and TRBJ2-1 for the parts outside the CDR3, the full variable domain is GAGVSQSPSNKVTEKGKDVELRCDPISGHTALYWYRQSLGQGLEFLIYFQGNSAPDKSGLPSDRFSAERTGGSVSTLTIQRTQQEDSAVYLCASSQNGASGENEQFFGPGTRLTVL.

The chain links TRBV7-2 to TRBJ1-2; TRBD1 agrees at 7 bases. The CDR3 sequence is 13 residues long. CDR1 SGHTA and CDR2 FQGNSA come from the germline V gene. V shed 5 bases, J shed 7 bases, and the junction held 7 bases outside the gene matches. CDR3 DNA: TGTGCCAGCAGCCTAGACAGGGATAGTGGCTACACCTTC. Amino acid sequence: CASSLDRDSGYTF.

The gene calls are TRBV4-1 and TRBJ2-5, with a tentative D call TRBD1 (5 bases). The germline CDR1 and CDR2 sequences are MGHRA and YSYEKL. CDR3 length: 14 residues. V was pared by 6 bases and J by 0 bases, with 11 bases between. CDR3 sequence: CASRLAGNQETQYF. Here the CDR3 DNA reads TGCGCCAGCAGATTAGCAGGGAACCAAGAGACCCAGTACTTC.

The rearrangement uses TRBV6-2 or TRBV6-3 and TRBJ2-1, with 10 bases matching TRBD2. This CDR3 contains 15 residues. The germline gives CDR1 MNHEY, CDR2 SVGEGT. V was pared by 6 bases and J by 6 bases, with 8 bases of the junction left unmatched. In nucleotides, the CDR3 is TGTGCCAGCAGCTCACGGACTAGCGGTGTCAATGAGCAGTTCTTC. Amino acid sequence: CASSSRTSGVNEQFF.

The chain uses TRBV29-1 and TRBJ1-5; possible D gene TRBD1, 5 bases. Germline lookup yields CDR1 SQVTM and CDR2 ANQGSEA. V dropped 4 bases and J dropped 0 bases, with 7 bases sitting between them. The CDR3 consists of 13 residues. In nucleotides, the CDR3 is TGCAGCGTTGGGACAAGTAGCAATCAGCCCCAGCATTTT. Translating it yields CSVGTSSNQPQHF.

The chain has TRBV20-1 and TRBJ2-1; D gene unclear. V was pared by 5 bases and J by 12 bases, with 14 bases between. The germline V gene encodes CDR1 DFQATT and CDR2 SNEGSKA (reference sequence). The CDR3 runs 11 residues. CDR3 nucleotide sequence: TGCAGTGCTTTACACCCGACGGGGCAGTTCTTC. It is translated as CSALHPTGQFF.

The chain carries TRBV24-1 and TRBJ2-5; 7 bases align to TRBD1. V lost 4 bases, J lost 1 base, and 5 bases stayed unmatched. The germline gives CDR1 KGHDR, CDR2 SFDVKD. The CDR3 extends over 15 amino acids. This chain's CDR3 is CATSEYRDSQETQYF. DNA for the CDR3: TGTGCCACCAGTGAATACCGGGACAGCCAAGAGACCCAGTACTTC.

In this sample, this clone turned up a few times. The V gene is TRBV5-1, the J gene TRBJ1-2, with D perhaps TRBD1 (5 bases). V lost 0 bases and J 6 bases, leaving 12 bases between the germline ends. The CDR3 covers 14 residues. Germline CDR1 SGHRS, CDR2 YFSETQ. The CDR3, as DNA: TGCGCCAGCAGCTTGGCGGGCAGGGTGGATGGCTACACCTTC. Its translation: CASSLAGRVDGYTF.

The chain has TRBV3-1 (or the pseudogene TRBV3-2) and TRBJ1-6; D is undetermined. Trimming removed 6 bases at V and 10 bases at J, with 16 bases between. This CDR3 contains 14 residues. Germline loops: CDR1 LGHDT, CDR2 YNNKEL (reference sequence). The CDR3, as DNA: TGTGCCAGCAGAGGAGCGGTGCGAGGATCACCCCTCCACTTT. Protein: CASRGAVRGSPLHF.